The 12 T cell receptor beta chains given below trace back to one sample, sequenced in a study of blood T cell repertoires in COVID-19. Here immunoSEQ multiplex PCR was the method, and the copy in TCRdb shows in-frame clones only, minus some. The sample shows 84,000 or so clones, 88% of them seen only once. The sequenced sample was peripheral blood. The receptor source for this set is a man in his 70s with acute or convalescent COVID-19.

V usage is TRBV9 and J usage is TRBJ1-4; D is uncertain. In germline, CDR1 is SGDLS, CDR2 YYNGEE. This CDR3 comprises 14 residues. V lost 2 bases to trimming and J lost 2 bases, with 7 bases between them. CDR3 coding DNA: TGTGCCAGCAGCGTGGGAGGCACTAATGAAAAACTGTTTTTT. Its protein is CASSVGGTNEKLFF.

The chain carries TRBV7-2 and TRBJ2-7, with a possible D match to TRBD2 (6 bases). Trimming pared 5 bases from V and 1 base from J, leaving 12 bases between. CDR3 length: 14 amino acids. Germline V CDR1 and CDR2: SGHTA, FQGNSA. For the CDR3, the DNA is TGTGCCAGCAGCCCGGTGGGGAGGTCCTACGAGCAGTACTTC. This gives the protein CASSPVGRSYEQYF. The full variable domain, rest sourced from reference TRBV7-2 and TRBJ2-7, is GAGVSQSPSNKVTEKGKDVELRCDPISGHTALYWYRQSLGQGLEFLIYFQGNSAPDKSGLPSDRFSAERTGGSVSTLTIQRTQQEDSAVYLCASSPVGRSYEQYFGPGTRLTVT.

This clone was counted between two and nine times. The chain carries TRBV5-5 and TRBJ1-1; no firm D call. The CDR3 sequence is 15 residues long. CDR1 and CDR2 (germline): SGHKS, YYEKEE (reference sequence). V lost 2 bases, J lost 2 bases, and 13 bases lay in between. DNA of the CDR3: TGTGCCAGCAGCTTTCAGGTAAACCTAAACACTGAAGCTTTCTTT. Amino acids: CASSFQVNLNTEAFF. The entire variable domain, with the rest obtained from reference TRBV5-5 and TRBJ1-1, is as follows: DAGVTQSPTHLIKTRGQQVTLRCSPISGHKSVSWYQQVLGQGPQFIFQYYEKEERGRGNFPDRFSARQFPNYSSELNVNALLLGDSALYLCASSFQVNLNTEAFFGQGTRLTVV.

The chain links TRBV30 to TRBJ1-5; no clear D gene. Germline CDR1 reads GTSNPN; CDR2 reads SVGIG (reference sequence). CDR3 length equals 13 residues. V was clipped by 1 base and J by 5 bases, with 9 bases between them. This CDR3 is CAWSAQVYQPQHF. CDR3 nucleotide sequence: TGTGCCTGGAGTGCGCAGGTATATCAGCCCCAGCATTTT.

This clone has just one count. The CDR3 DNA is TGTGCCAGCTCACCCTATGGGGGGTACGAGCAGTACTTC. This gives the protein CASSPYGGYEQYF. This rearrangement joins TRBV18 to TRBJ2-7; D is possibly TRBD2 (6 bases). V was clipped by 3 bases and J by 4 bases, with 10 bases between them. CDR3 length: 13 amino acids. Germline values: CDR1 KGHSH, CDR2 LQKENI.

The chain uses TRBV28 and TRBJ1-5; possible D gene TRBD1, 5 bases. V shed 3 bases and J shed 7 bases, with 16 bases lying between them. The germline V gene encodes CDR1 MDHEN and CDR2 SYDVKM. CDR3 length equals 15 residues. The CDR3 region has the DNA TGTGCCAGCAGTTTTATAAAGCGGGGGTACCAGCCCCAGCATTTT. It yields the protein CASSFIKRGYQPQHF.

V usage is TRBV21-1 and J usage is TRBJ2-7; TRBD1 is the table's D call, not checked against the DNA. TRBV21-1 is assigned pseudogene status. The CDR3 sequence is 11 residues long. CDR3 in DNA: TGTGCCAGCAGCAAAGCGGCCGAGCAGTACTTC. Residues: CASSKAAEQYF.

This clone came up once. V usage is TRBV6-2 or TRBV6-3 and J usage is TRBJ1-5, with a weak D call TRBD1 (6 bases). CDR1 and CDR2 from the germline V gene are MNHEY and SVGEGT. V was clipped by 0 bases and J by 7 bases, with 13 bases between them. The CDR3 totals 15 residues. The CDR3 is CASSYSSRGDQPQHF. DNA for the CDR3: TGTGCCAGCAGTTACTCATCCAGGGGCGACCAGCCCCAGCATTTT.

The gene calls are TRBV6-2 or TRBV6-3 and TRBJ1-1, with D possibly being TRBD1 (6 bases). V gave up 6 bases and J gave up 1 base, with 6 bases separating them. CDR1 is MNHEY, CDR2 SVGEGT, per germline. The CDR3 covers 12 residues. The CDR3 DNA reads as TGTGCCAGCAGCAGGGGGAACACTGAAGCTTTCTTT. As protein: CASSRGNTEAFF.

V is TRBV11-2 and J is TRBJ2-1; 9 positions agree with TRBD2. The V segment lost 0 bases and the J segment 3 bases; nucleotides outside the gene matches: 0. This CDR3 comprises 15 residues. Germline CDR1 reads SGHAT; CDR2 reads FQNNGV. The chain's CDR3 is CASSLDSGGYNEQFF. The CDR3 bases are TGTGCCAGCAGCTTAGATAGCGGGGGCTACAATGAGCAGTTCTTC.

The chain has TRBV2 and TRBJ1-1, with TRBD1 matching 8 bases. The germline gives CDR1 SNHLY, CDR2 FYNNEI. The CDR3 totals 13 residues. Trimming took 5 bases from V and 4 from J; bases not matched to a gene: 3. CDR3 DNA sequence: TGTGCCAGCAGTTCCACAGGGGGCACTGAAGCTTTCTTT. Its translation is CASSSTGGTEAFF.

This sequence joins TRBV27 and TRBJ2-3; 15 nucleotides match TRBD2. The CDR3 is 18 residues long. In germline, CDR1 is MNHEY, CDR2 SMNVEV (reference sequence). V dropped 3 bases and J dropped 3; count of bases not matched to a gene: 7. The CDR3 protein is CASSFLRTSGGATDTQYF. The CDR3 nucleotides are TGTGCCAGCAGTTTCCTCCGGACTAGCGGGGGGGCGACAGATACGCAGTATTTT.